The sequence of this T cell receptor (beta chain) was determined in a study of blood T cell repertoires in COVID-19. Study-wide background: Samples of COVID-19 (acute and convalescent) were obtained from the United States, Italy and Spain. PBMCs, B-cell-depleted T cells, or T cells provided the cDNA or gDNA that made up the material.

The CDR3 extends over 14 amino acids. Germline CDR1 reads KGHSH; CDR2 reads LQKENI. V was cut by 3 bases and J by 8 bases, with 13 bases left in between. Some clones are missing from TCRdb's copy, which holds only in-frame ones; the method was immunoSEQ multiplex PCR. The sample lists around 99,000 clones, less than 90% occurring once. The rearrangement links TRBV18 to TRBJ1-4; D call uncertain. Sequencing was carried out using peripheral blood. The TCR was taken from a woman aged 55-70 years with acute or convalescent COVID-19. The CDR3 protein is CASSPRAKVEKLFF. The DNA of the CDR3 is TGTGCCAGCTCACCGCGGGCCAAGGTAGAAAAACTGTTTTTT.